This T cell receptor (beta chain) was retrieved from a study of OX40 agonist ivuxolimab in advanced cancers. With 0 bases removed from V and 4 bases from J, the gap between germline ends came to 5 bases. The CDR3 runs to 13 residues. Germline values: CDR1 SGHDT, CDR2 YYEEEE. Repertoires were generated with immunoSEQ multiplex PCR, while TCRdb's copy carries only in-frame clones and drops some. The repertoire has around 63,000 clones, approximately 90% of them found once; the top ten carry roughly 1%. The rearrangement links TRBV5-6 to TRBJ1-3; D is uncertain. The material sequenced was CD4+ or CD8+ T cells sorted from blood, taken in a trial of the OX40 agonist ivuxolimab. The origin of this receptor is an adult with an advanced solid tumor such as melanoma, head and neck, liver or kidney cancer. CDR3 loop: CASSLARGNTIYF. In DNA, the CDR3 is TGTGCCAGCAGCTTGGCCAGGGGAAACACCATATATTTT.